The 4 T cell receptor beta chains listed next were all sequenced from one sample in a study of T cells expressing NK-cell markers. For each CDR3 protein, TCRdb gives one entry from its re-call of the 5' RACE reads, without DNA. The table gives some 440,000 distinct CDR3 sequences; the top ten clones make up about 1.5% of it. The specimen was blood T cells: a sorted CD56 or NKG2C T cell subset, CD4+ or CD8+ T cells, or bulk PBMC T cells (not recorded which). The receptors were sampled from a woman between 50 and 59 years old in good health.

The V gene is TRBV29-1, the J gene TRBJ1-5; the D call of TRBD1 rests on TCRdb alone, since no DNA is present to check it. There are 14 residues in the CDR3. Germline V gene lookup returns CDR1 SQVTM and CDR2 ANQGSEA. Here the CDR3 reads CSVVLTGSNQPQHF. Filled out from reference TRBV29-1 and TRBJ1-5, the complete variable domain reads SAVISQKPSRDICQRGTSLTIQCQVDSQVTMMFWYRQQPGQSLTLIATANQGSEATYESGFVIDKFPISRPNLTFSTLTVSNMSPEDSSIYLCSVVLTGSNQPQHFGDGTRLSIL.

The CDR3 reads CASTGGTSGSYEQYF. V is TRBV5-1 and J is TRBJ2-7; the D call from TCRdb, TRBD2, cannot be confirmed without DNA. The CDR3 is made up of 15 amino acids. Per the germline V gene, CDR1 is SGHRS and CDR2 is YFSETQ.

The chain employs TRBV5-1 and TRBJ2-1; TCRdb names TRBD1, which stays unverified in the absence of DNA. This CDR3 region has 15 residues. From germline, CDR1 is SGHRS and CDR2 YFSETQ. The CDR3 is CASSLEQGSYNEQFF.

The chain combines TRBV12-3 or TRBV12-4 with TRBJ2-7; TCRdb lists TRBD2, though no DNA is available to test this call. This CDR3 contains 15 residues. The CDR3 sequence: CASSFRGGRVYEQYF.